What follows are 12 T cell receptor beta chains derived from one specimen sequenced in a study of shared clonotypes between healthy human individuals. The assay was immunoSEQ multiplex PCR, and TCRdb's table has in-frame clones only and misses some. This sample has more than 850,000 clones; roughly 74% occur once, and the top ten carry about 0.52%. Sample: memory CD4+ T cells from PBMCs. Documented subset: CD45RA-negative fraction. The receptors derive from a man aged 18 to 35 in good health. Some clones in this sample may be carry-over from other donors' samples.

The chain links TRBV29-1 to TRBJ2-7; D possibly corresponds to TRBD2 (6 bases). V was pared by 7 bases and J by 3 bases, with 19 bases between. There are 14 residues in the CDR3. CDR1 is SQVTM and CDR2 is ANQGSEA in the germline V gene. The CDR3 loop reads CSAVATRRVYEQYF. The CDR3 bases are TGCAGCGCAGTGGCCACCCGGAGGGTCTACGAGCAGTACTTC.

Concerning this clone: The sample holds other DNA sequences that translate to the same CDR3. The chain employs TRBV20-1 and TRBJ2-7; D unresolved. The germline V gene encodes CDR1 DFQATT and CDR2 SNEGSKA (reference sequence). V lost 0 bases and J 4 bases, leaving 4 bases between the germline ends. CDR3 length equals 11 residues. The CDR3 DNA is TGCAGTGCTAGAGAGAATTACGAGCAGTACTTC. It yields the protein CSARENYEQYF.

To note about this clone: The sample contains more than one DNA sequence encoding this CDR3. This chain uses TRBV6-5 with TRBJ1-5; 7 bases match TRBD1. The CDR3 length is 14 residues. The germline CDR1 and CDR2 sequences are MNHEY and SVGAGI. V was clipped by 6 bases and J by 4 bases; unmatched bases: 6. DNA for the CDR3: TGTGCCAGCAGCCCAGGGACAGCAAATCAGCCCCAGCATTTT. Protein product: CASSPGTANQPQHF.

Details on this clone: A far larger clone differs by one base, so this is likely a read error. The sample has other DNA sequences that encode this CDR3 too. This chain uses TRBV11-2 with TRBJ2-1; D unclear. Germline V gives CDR1 SGHAT, CDR2 FQNNGV. The CDR3 sequence is 11 residues long. Between the trimmed V and J ends, which lost 5 bases and 4 bases, there was a span of 3 bases. The CDR3 region is CASSPYNEQFF. For the CDR3, the DNA is TGTGCCAGCAGCCCATACAATGAGCAGTTCTTC.

The chain uses TRBV20-1 and TRBJ1-2; D is undetermined. This CDR3 comprises 11 residues. V lost 8 bases and J lost 7, with 14 bases in between. Germline CDR1 is DFQATT and CDR2 is SNEGSKA (reference sequence). This CDR3 is CSTIGWGGYTF. In DNA, the CDR3 is TGCAGTACTATAGGATGGGGTGGCTACACCTTC.

This clone came up a few times. The V and J genes are TRBV2 and TRBJ2-1; tentative D call: TRBD2 (6 bases). V dropped 4 bases and J dropped 2 bases, with 15 bases sitting between them. This CDR3 spans 16 amino acids. CDR1 and CDR2 (germline): SNHLY, FYNNEI. The CDR3 loop is CASSGFVAGTYNEQFF. CDR3 in DNA: TGTGCCAGCAGTGGGTTCGTGGCGGGAACCTACAATGAGCAGTTCTTC.

This chain links TRBV19 with TRBJ2-7, with 14 bases fitting TRBD2. The germline CDR1 and CDR2 sequences are LNHDA and SQIVND (reference sequence). J was trimmed by 4 bases and V by 5 bases; bases with no gene match: 10. The CDR3 is 17 residues long. CDR3 residues: CASSSGTSGSVLYEQYF. Here the CDR3 DNA reads TGTGCCAGTAGTTCCGGGACTAGCGGGAGTGTTTTGTACGAGCAGTACTTC.

The chain carries TRBV6-6 and TRBJ2-7; maybe TRBD1 (5 bases). The CDR3 is 15 residues long. Germline V CDR1 and CDR2: MNHNY, SVGAGI (reference sequence). With 2 bases removed from V and 2 bases from J, the gap between germline ends came to 13 bases. In nucleotides, the CDR3 is TGTGCCAGCAGTTACGGGGCACCGGTAGCCTACGAGCAGTACTTC. It codes for CASSYGAPVAYEQYF.

Remarks on this clone: The same CDR3 also results from other DNA sequences found in this sample. In nucleotides, the CDR3 is TGCAGTGCTAGTGACAATGAGCAGTTCTTC. As protein: CSASDNEQFF. The V and J genes are TRBV20-1 and TRBJ2-1; D is uncertain. Germline-derived CDR1 and CDR2 are DFQATT and SNEGSKA (reference sequence). The CDR3 contains 10 residues. Trimming shortened V by 3 bases and J by 5 bases, and 2 bases separated the two germline ends.

This sequence joins TRBV28 and TRBJ1-2, with D perhaps TRBD1 (5 bases). There are 13 residues in the CDR3. Germline lookup yields CDR1 MDHEN and CDR2 SYDVKM. V lost 3 bases to trimming and J lost 7 bases, with 12 bases between them. This CDR3 reads CASSFGGAGGYTF. In DNA form, the CDR3 reads TGTGCCAGCAGTTTCGGCGGGGCAGGTGGCTACACCTTC.

This clone was picked up one time. The chain couples TRBV18 to TRBJ2-1; D remains ambiguous. V lost 3 bases to trimming and J lost 3 bases, with 15 bases between them. This CDR3 comprises 16 residues. Germline CDR1 is KGHSH and CDR2 is LQKENI. The CDR3 DNA reads as TGTGCCAGCTCACCGCTAAAGCCAAAAAACTACAATGAGCAGTTCTTC. Translated, it gives CASSPLKPKNYNEQFF.

The gene calls are TRBV27 and TRBJ2-3; 7 bases line up with TRBD1. V shed 5 bases and J 2 bases; nucleotides not matched to a gene: 7. CDR3 size: 15 residues. From germline, CDR1 is MNHEY and CDR2 SMNVEV (reference sequence). The CDR3, as DNA: TGTGCCAGCAGTCTGAGACAGGGTCCCACAGATACGCAGTATTTT. Its translation is CASSLRQGPTDTQYF.